These 24 T cell receptor beta chains were all obtained from the same sample, sequenced in a study of CD8 T cells in Susac syndrome. It was with random hexamers that roughly 0.5 to 1 ug RNA was reverse transcribed. TCRdb ran MiXCR on the immunoSEQ multiplex PCR reads and lists one entry per CDR3 protein. This sample has some 200,000 distinct CDR3 sequences; 95% occur once, and the top ten carry about 0.088%. Sequencing was carried out using CD4+ T cells from PBMCs. The source of these receptors is a human donor with multiple sclerosis.

The J gene is TRBJ2-7, the V gene TRBV9, with 7 positions matching TRBD1. The V gene's germline CDR1 is SGDLS and CDR2 YYNGEE. The CDR3 covers 14 residues. Trimming took 4 bases from V and 0 from J; bases not matched to a gene: 4. CDR3 amino acids: CASSKQGSSYEQYF. CDR3 sequence (DNA): TGTGCCAGCAGCAAACAGGGGTCCTCCTACGAGCAGTACTTC.

The chain carries TRBV20-1 and TRBJ2-1, with TRBD2 matching 11 bases. The CDR3 loop spans 15 amino acids. V lost 2 bases, J lost 7 bases, and 7 bases stayed unmatched. Germline values: CDR1 DFQATT, CDR2 SNEGSKA (reference sequence). As DNA, the CDR3 is TGCAGTGCTAGATCCCTGACTAGCGGGGTTAATGAGCAGTTCTTC. Residues: CSARSLTSGVNEQFF.

The genes are TRBV18 and TRBJ2-5; D perhaps matches TRBD2 (5 bases). This CDR3 is built from 15 residues. Trimming cost V 3 bases and J 3 bases, with 14 bases left between them. Germline loops: CDR1 KGHSH, CDR2 LQKENI. The CDR3 bases are TGTGCCAGCTCACCGGCTTTGGTAGCGAAAGAGACCCAGTACTTC. This gives the protein CASSPALVAKETQYF.

The V call is TRBV12-3 or TRBV12-4, the J call TRBJ1-2, with TRBD1 matching 9 bases. The junction had 9 bases not matched to a gene; V was cut back by 5 bases and J by 8 bases. The CDR3 runs 14 residues. Here the CDR3 reads CASSAGTGFQGYTF. The DNA of the CDR3 is TGTGCCAGCAGTGCCGGGACAGGGTTTCAGGGCTACACCTTC.

The chain combines TRBV7-6 with TRBJ1-5, with D unresolved. The CDR3 is made up of 15 amino acids. V shed 2 bases and J shed 4 bases, with 12 bases lying between them. Germline V gene sequence: CDR1 SGHVS, CDR2 FNYEAQ. CDR3 residues: CASSLSPDGNQPQHF. In nucleotides, the CDR3 is TGTGCCAGCAGCTTATCCCCGGACGGAAATCAGCCCCAGCATTTT.

V is TRBV28 and J is TRBJ2-7, with D maybe TRBD2 (5 bases). Looked up from germline, CDR1 is MDHEN and CDR2 is SYDVKM. This CDR3 contains 12 residues. The CDR3 DNA is TGTGGAGCTGCGGGCAATAGGTACGAGCAGTACTTC. Its protein product is CGAAGNRYEQYF.

The chain employs TRBV28 and TRBJ1-4, with TRBD1 matching 9 bases. CDR3 length: 15 residues. CDR1 and CDR2 (germline): MDHEN, SYDVKM. The V gene end was trimmed by 1 base and the J gene end by 7 bases; junction bases not matched to a gene: 4. The CDR3 DNA sequence: TGTGCCAGCAGTTTATCACAGGGGGCTTTTGAAAAACTGTTTTTT. Its translation: CASSLSQGAFEKLFF.

The chain uses TRBV5-1 and TRBJ2-2, with TRBD1 identical over 8 bases. CDR1 and CDR2 from the germline V gene are SGHRS and YFSETQ. This CDR3 has 16 residues. Trimming cost V 3 bases and J 1 base; bases outside gene matches: 5. This CDR3 is CASSSQGAGNTGELFF. The CDR3 region has the DNA TGCGCCAGCAGCTCGCAGGGGGCCGGGAACACCGGGGAGCTGTTTTTT.

The V and J genes are TRBV5-4 and TRBJ2-1; TRBD2 matches 7 bases. Trimming cost V 5 bases and J 4 bases; bases outside gene matches: 12. The CDR3 runs 16 residues. Germline V lookup: CDR1 SGHNT, CDR2 YYREEE (reference sequence). The CDR3 loop reads CASSSIGGSVYNEQFF. The CDR3 DNA reads as TGTGCCAGCAGTTCGATAGGCGGGAGTGTTTACAATGAGCAGTTCTTC.

The chain has TRBV10-1 and TRBJ2-7, with TRBD2 identical over 7 bases. Germline V lookup: CDR1 WNHNN, CDR2 SYGVQD (reference sequence). This CDR3 comprises 12 residues. Losses at the gene ends were 3 bases for V and 6 bases for J; bases not matched to a gene: 2. CDR3 bases: TGCGCCAGCAGTGATGGGGAGGGCGAGCAGTACTTC. Protein: CASSDGEGEQYF.

The chain is built from TRBV25-1 and TRBJ1-2; D is unresolved. The germline CDR1 and CDR2 sequences are MGHDK and SYGVNS. The CDR3 sequence is 12 residues long. Trimming stripped 2 bases from V and 9 bases from J, with 10 bases between. CDR3 DNA sequence: TGTGCCAGCAGTGAACATGGAGCGAGCTACACCTTC. It codes for CASSEHGASYTF.

V and J are TRBV6-2 or TRBV6-3 and TRBJ2-5; D ambiguous. This CDR3 is 12 amino acids long. The V end was cut by 6 bases, the J end by 6 bases, with 11 bases between. The germline V gene encodes CDR1 MNHEY and CDR2 SVGEGT. As DNA, the CDR3 is TGTGCCAGCAGCCAGACTCCAAAGACCCAGTACTTC. This translates into CASSQTPKTQYF.

The chain carries TRBV30 and TRBJ2-7; D is uncertain. Trimming removed 4 bases at V and 1 base at J, with 11 bases between. Germline values: CDR1 GTSNPN, CDR2 SVGIG (reference sequence). The CDR3 extends over 13 amino acids. Here the CDR3 reads CAWTRLVSYEQYF. The CDR3 DNA sequence: TGTGCCTGGACTAGGCTAGTATCCTACGAGCAGTACTTC.

The chain employs TRBV29-1 and TRBJ1-1; D remains ambiguous. Trimming pared 5 bases from V and 5 bases from J, leaving 6 bases between. CDR1 and CDR2 (germline): SQVTM, ANQGSEA. The CDR3 has 10 residues. CDR3 sequence reads: CSVLGTEAFF. The CDR3 nucleotides are TGCAGCGTTCTAGGGACTGAAGCTTTCTTT.

This chain links TRBV3-1 with TRBJ1-1; D not resolved. The CDR3 runs 11 residues. V lost 4 bases and J 3 bases, leaving 3 bases between the germline ends. The germline V gene has CDR1 LGHDT and CDR2 YNNKEL (reference sequence). The CDR3 nucleotides read TGTGCCAGCAGCCGATACACTGAAGCTTTCTTT. Its translation: CASSRYTEAFF.

The genes are TRBV14 and TRBJ2-7; the match to TRBD2 covers 7 bases. Germline values: CDR1 SGHDN, CDR2 FVKESK. The length of the CDR3 is 14 residues. The trim removed 8 bases at V and 3 bases at J, leaving 10 bases unmatched. The chain's CDR3 is CASGEAGLGYEQYF. Written as DNA, the CDR3 is TGTGCCAGCGGGGAAGCGGGGCTGGGCTACGAGCAGTACTTC.

The V gene is TRBV7-2, the J gene TRBJ1-1; D is unresolved. Trimming left V 4 bases short and J 8 bases short, with 14 bases between. There are 13 residues in the CDR3. Germline lookup yields CDR1 SGHTA and CDR2 FQGNSA. The CDR3 DNA is TGTGCCAGCAGCTCAAAAAGGACCTTAGAAGCTTTCTTT. Translated, it gives CASSSKRTLEAFF.

Remarks on this clonotype: At one end, the junction sequence differs from germline, possibly due to a read error. This sequence joins TRBV7-7 and TRBJ2-3; TRBD2 agrees at 11 bases. The length of the CDR3 is 15 residues. Germline assignment: CDR1 SSHAT and CDR2 FNYEAQ (reference sequence). This CDR3 is CASSQGLAGTDTQYF. CDR3 sequence (DNA): TGTGCTAGCAGCCAGGGACTAGCGGGCACAGATACGCAGTATTTT.

The chain couples TRBV4-1 to TRBJ2-7, with D perhaps TRBD2 (6 bases). The length of the CDR3 is 14 residues. The germline V gene encodes CDR1 MGHRA and CDR2 YSYEKL. The V and J ends lost 1 base and 3 bases respectively, with 10 bases between them. The CDR3 sequence: CASSQVAGLYEQYF. The DNA for the CDR3 is TGCGCCAGCAGCCAAGTCGCGGGGCTCTACGAGCAGTACTTC.

The chain is built from TRBV20-1 and TRBJ1-6, with D possibly TRBD1 on 6 matching bases. Germline V gene data show CDR1 as DFQATT and CDR2 as SNEGSKA (reference sequence). The V end was cut by 3 bases, the J end by 5 bases, with 14 bases between. The CDR3 runs to 15 residues. The CDR3 coding sequence is TGCAGTGCTAGGACCCGGACAGCCGATAATTCACCCCTCCACTTT. Its protein is CSARTRTADNSPLHF.

This chain links TRBV27 with TRBJ1-1; D remains unclear. Deletions cut 0 bases from V and 4 bases from J, with 6 bases between. Germline V CDR1 and CDR2: MNHEY, SMNVEV (reference sequence). The CDR3 covers 13 residues. CDR3 amino acids: CASSLSSVTEAFF. DNA for the CDR3: TGTGCCAGCAGTTTATCGTCGGTCACTGAAGCTTTCTTT.

The chain joins TRBV9 to TRBJ2-1; 9 nucleotides align to TRBD2. With 2 bases clipped from V and 8 bases from J, the junction kept 11 bases outside the gene matches. The CDR3 loop spans 16 amino acids. Germline loops: CDR1 SGDLS, CDR2 YYNGEE. The DNA for the CDR3 is TGTGCCAGCAGCGTGGACCTTAGCGGGAGTTGGCATGAGCAGTTCTTC. It specifies CASSVDLSGSWHEQFF.

The V call is TRBV5-6, the J call TRBJ2-1, with D unresolved. The CDR3 has 14 amino acids. CDR1 SGHDT and CDR2 YYEEEE come from the germline V gene. Trimming took off 4 bases at V and 4 bases at J, with 12 bases between the two ends. The DNA for the CDR3 is TGTGCCAGCAGCGAAGTCGGGTCATACAATGAGCAGTTCTTC. It codes for CASSEVGSYNEQFF.

J is TRBJ2-3 and V is TRBV24-1; D is unclear. CDR1 is KGHDR, CDR2 SFDVKD, per germline. V dropped 4 bases and J dropped 5 bases, with 15 bases sitting between them. CDR3 length: 15 amino acids. The CDR3 coding sequence is TGTGCCACCAGTGACTCTATGGTCGTAGGAGATACGCAGTATTTT. It is translated as CATSDSMVVGDTQYF.